The sequence of this T cell receptor (beta chain) was determined in a study of T cells in Graves' hyperthyroidism and ophthalmopathy. Amplified TCR beta CDR3 regions derived from RNA transcripts. RT-PCR in the first round (using the HTBI primer set) targeted the TCR CDR3. Via MiXCR, TCRdb re-called the multiplex PCR reads, giving one row per CDR3 protein. The data show under 350,000 distinct CDR3 sequences, with around 15% seen just once and less than 70% held by the top ten. This clonotype was observed a few times. Its cognate antigen is unknown. Patients showing uncontrolled infection, other autoimmune disease, pregnancy or lactation were ineligible. This CDR3 is built from 17 residues. V lost 5 bases to trimming and J lost 5 bases; unmatched junction nucleotides: 9. Germline lookup yields CDR1 MDHEN and CDR2 SYDVKM. Study findings and constraints: Blood also contained most expanded thyroid clonotypes above 0.001. Ophthalmopathy was predicted by the model a median of approximately six months ahead of onset. Separation of ophthalmopathy from stable hyperthyroidism was achieved by a 13 V-J model.

This TCR came from a woman aged 60-75 years with Graves' ophthalmopathy. The genes are TRBV28 and TRBJ2-1, with TRBD2 matching 13 bases. Input material: blood. The CDR3 protein is CASSAGLAGLIHNEQFF. CDR3 DNA sequence: TGTGCCAGCAGTGCGGGACTAGCGGGACTAATCCACAATGAGCAGTTCTTC.